This passage covers 27 T cell receptor beta chains from one sample sequenced in a study of OX40 agonist ivuxolimab in advanced cancers. Libraries came from the immunoSEQ multiplex PCR assay. Here the immuneACCESS table is served through TCRdb, limited to in-frame sequences with V and J called. Missing clones are a known gap in these copies; in checked studies unresolved V genes cover under half, and the rest lacks a known reason. In all, the sample holds 55,000 to 80,000 clones, and around 81% of those were seen once. Of the sample, 0.9% to 1.1% falls within the top ten clones. Source: CD4+ or CD8+ T cells sorted from blood, taken in a trial of the OX40 agonist ivuxolimab. Every receptor here comes from an adult with an advanced solid tumor such as melanoma, head and neck, liver or kidney cancer.

V usage is TRBV19 and J usage is TRBJ1-3; D unclear. V lost 5 bases to trimming and J lost 3 bases, with 2 bases between them. The CDR3 runs 11 residues. The germline V gene has CDR1 LNHDA and CDR2 SQIVND (reference sequence). CDR3 sequence: CASSFGNTIYF. The CDR3 bases are TGTGCCAGTAGTTTTGGAAACACCATATATTTT.

The genes are TRBV4-1 and TRBJ1-1; maybe TRBD1 (6 bases). Trimming took 1 base from V and 5 from J, leaving 11 bases between them. CDR1 is MGHRA, CDR2 YSYEKL, per germline. The CDR3 loop spans 14 amino acids. The CDR3 DNA reads as TGCGCCAGCAGCCAAGCGGGGGCTGAGACTGAAGCTTTCTTT. Translating gives CASSQAGAETEAFF.

This clone is a singleton in its sample. V is TRBV5-6 and J is TRBJ2-3; the D gene is possibly TRBD2 (7 bases). This CDR3 is 16 amino acids long. Germline values: CDR1 SGHDT, CDR2 YYEEEE. V shed 3 bases and J shed 2 bases, with 16 bases lying between them. The CDR3 bases are TGTGCCAGCAGCTCGCTGGGGGGGCCCAACACAGATACGCAGTATTTT. It specifies CASSSLGGPNTDTQYF.

The chain combines TRBV14 with TRBJ2-3; D call uncertain. The CDR3 loop spans 16 amino acids. Germline V gene sequence: CDR1 SGHDN, CDR2 FVKESK. Trimming left V 2 bases short and J 0 bases short, with 12 bases between. The CDR3 sequence: CASSQTTDPSTDTQYF. The CDR3 bases are TGTGCCAGCAGCCAAACCACTGACCCGAGCACAGATACGCAGTATTTT.

This chain connects TRBV19 to TRBJ1-1; 9 positions match TRBD1. The CDR3 runs to 15 residues. From germline, CDR1 is LNHDA and CDR2 SQIVND (reference sequence). Trimming cost V 5 bases and J 4 bases; bases outside gene matches: 8. Here the CDR3 reads CASSSHKGQGTEAFF. The CDR3 DNA follows: TGTGCCAGTAGTTCTCATAAGGGACAGGGCACTGAAGCTTTCTTT.

This clone occurred once. The gene calls are TRBV4-3 and TRBJ2-1, with no clear D. From germline, CDR1 is LGHNA and CDR2 YSLEER. V was shortened by 0 bases and J by 0 bases, with 9 bases between the two germline ends. The CDR3 covers 16 residues. CDR3 sequence (DNA): TGCGCCAGCAGCCAAGATTTGGCGAGCTCCTACAATGAGCAGTTCTTC. Residues: CASSQDLASSYNEQFF.

The V call is TRBV10-2, the J call TRBJ2-1; 10 bases fit TRBD2. The CDR3 extends over 15 amino acids. V lost 4 bases to trimming and J lost 6 bases; unmatched junction nucleotides: 6. Germline V gene lookup returns CDR1 WSHSY and CDR2 SAAADI. Here the CDR3 reads CASSGSGGAGNEQFF. The CDR3 DNA follows: TGCGCCAGCAGTGGGAGCGGGGGGGCCGGCAATGAGCAGTTCTTC.

The chain couples TRBV5-1 to TRBJ2-1; 9 bases map to TRBD2. Germline V CDR1 and CDR2: SGHRS, YFSETQ. The V segment lost 5 bases and the J segment 2 bases; nucleotides outside the gene matches: 8. This CDR3 has 16 residues. CDR3 nucleotides: TGCGCCAGCAGGAATCCGGGACTAGCAACCTACAATGAGCAGTTCTTC. It specifies CASRNPGLATYNEQFF.

The chain employs TRBV4-2 and TRBJ2-3, with TRBD2 identical over 12 bases. CDR3 size: 17 residues. The germline CDR1 and CDR2 sequences are LGHNA and YNFKEQ. Unmatched junction bases numbered 6, after V lost 0 bases and J lost 5 bases. CDR3 residues: CASSQEASGGAVDTQYF. In DNA, the CDR3 is TGTGCCAGCAGCCAAGAGGCTAGCGGGGGGGCCGTAGATACGCAGTATTTT.

This clone occurred once. The chain combines TRBV5-4 with TRBJ1-5; 8 nucleotides align to TRBD1. Germline V gives CDR1 SGHNT, CDR2 YYREEE (reference sequence). J gave up 4 bases and V 3 bases, and 6 bases lay outside the gene matches. The CDR3 has 15 amino acids. The CDR3 DNA sequence: TGTGCCAGCAGCTCTGGACAGGGTTTAAATCAGCCCCAGCATTTT. This sequence encodes CASSSGQGLNQPQHF.

This clone was recorded once. The V gene is TRBV19, the J gene TRBJ2-1; D might be TRBD1 (5 bases). The germline V gene encodes CDR1 LNHDA and CDR2 SQIVND (reference sequence). V lost 10 bases and J lost 9, with 22 bases in between. The CDR3 extends over 14 amino acids. The CDR3 DNA is TGTGCCACCGACCCAGGGCCGGGTATAGGTGAGCAGTTCTTC. Its protein is CATDPGPGIGEQFF. The full variable domain, rest sourced from reference TRBV19 and TRBJ2-1, is DGGITQSPKYLFRKEGQNVTLSCEQNLNHDAMYWYRQDPGQGLRLIYYSQIVNDFQKGDIAEGYSVSREKKESFPLTVTSAQKNPTAFYLCATDPGPGIGEQFFGPGTRLTVL.

In its sample, this clone was seen once. V is TRBV25-1 and J is TRBJ2-3; 7 nucleotides agree with TRBD1. There are 13 residues in the CDR3. Germline V gives CDR1 MGHDK, CDR2 SYGVNS. Trimming took 6 bases from V and 3 from J; bases not matched to a gene: 3. CDR3 coding DNA: TGTGCCAGCAGCCGACAGGGAACAGATACGCAGTATTTT. Translation gives CASSRQGTDTQYF.

This chain joins TRBV2 and TRBJ1-2; 8 bases are shared with TRBD1. With V trimmed by 4 bases and J by 8 bases, 6 bases remained unmatched. The V gene's germline CDR1 is SNHLY and CDR2 FYNNEI. This CDR3 is 13 amino acids long. CDR3 in DNA: TGTGCCAGCAGTGCGGTGGGGACAGGCGGCTACACCTTC. Amino acids: CASSAVGTGGYTF.

The J gene is TRBJ2-5, the V gene TRBV19, with D unresolved. From germline, CDR1 is LNHDA and CDR2 SQIVND (reference sequence). Trimming shortened V by 4 bases and J by 1 base, and 7 bases separated the two germline ends. The CDR3 has 13 residues. The CDR3 DNA reads as TGTGCCAGTAGTAGCCCGCCCCAAGAGACCCAGTACTTC. The encoded protein is CASSSPPQETQYF.

This sequence joins TRBV7-9 and TRBJ1-1; D gene ambiguous. This CDR3 is built from 16 residues. V lost 5 bases, J lost 4 bases, and 20 bases lay in between. Per germline, CDR1 SEHNR and CDR2 FQNEAQ (reference sequence). The CDR3 reads CASSPVGTFEGTEAFF. CDR3 sequence (DNA): TGTGCCAGCAGCCCAGTCGGCACCTTTGAAGGCACTGAAGCTTTCTTT.

V is TRBV29-1 and J is TRBJ1-2, with D hard to call. V was pared by 4 bases and J by 4 bases, with 13 bases between. The CDR3 spans 13 residues. Germline V gives CDR1 SQVTM, CDR2 ANQGSEA. CDR3 protein: CSVGMALGYGYTF. The DNA of the CDR3 is TGCAGCGTTGGTATGGCGTTGGGCTATGGCTACACCTTC.

The rearrangement links TRBV7-2 to TRBJ2-1; D uncertain. CDR3 length: 13 residues. The germline V and J ends were trimmed by 1 base and 10 bases, with 11 bases remaining between them. In germline, CDR1 is SGHTA, CDR2 FQGNSA. The CDR3 DNA reads TGTGCCAGCAGCTTAGAGACGGGCAGGGAGCAGTTCTTC. Translation gives CASSLETGREQFF.

The chain employs TRBV11-2 and TRBJ1-2, with a possible D match to TRBD1 (6 bases). Trimming took 2 bases from V and 8 from J, leaving 12 bases between them. This CDR3 contains 13 residues. Germline CDR1 reads SGHAT; CDR2 reads FQNNGV. This chain's CDR3 is CASSLRVTGGYTF. The CDR3, as DNA: TGTGCCAGCAGCTTACGGGTAACAGGGGGCTACACCTTC.

The CDR3 is CAIRSDALSGNTIYF. The CDR3 nucleotides are TGTGCCATCCGGTCGGATGCGCTCTCTGGAAACACCATATATTTT. The chain uses TRBV10-3 and TRBJ1-3; D uncertain. Germline CDR1 reads ENHRY; CDR2 reads SYGVKD. The CDR3 is 15 residues long. Trimming cost V 8 bases and J 0 bases, with 14 bases left between them.

The V gene is TRBV5-4, the J gene TRBJ1-2, with a tentative D call TRBD1 (6 bases). This CDR3 is built from 16 residues. Trimming stripped 4 bases from V and 5 bases from J, with 21 bases between. The germline V gene has CDR1 SGHNT and CDR2 YYREEE (reference sequence). CDR3 nucleotide sequence: TGTGCCAGCAGCCCGGGGGGCAGGGAGGGGTCGTATGGCTACACCTTC. As protein: CASSPGGREGSYGYTF.

CDR3 DNA: TGTGCCAGCAGTTTCACTCGACTAGCGGGGGATATCACAGATACGCAGTATTTT. Protein: CASSFTRLAGDITDTQYF. The chain has TRBV27 and TRBJ2-3, with 12 bases identical to TRBD2. Per germline, CDR1 MNHEY and CDR2 SMNVEV (reference sequence). Trimming at V came to 3 bases and at J to 2 bases, leaving 9 bases not matched to a gene. This CDR3 has 18 amino acids.

The V gene is TRBV5-5, the J gene TRBJ1-2, with D maybe TRBD1 (6 bases). The germline V gene has CDR1 SGHKS and CDR2 YYEKEE (reference sequence). V shed 6 bases and J shed 4 bases, with 19 bases lying between them. This CDR3 has 15 residues. CDR3 nucleotides: TGTGCCAGCACGACAGGAGCAGGAAGGCCCTATGGCTACACCTTC. This encodes CASTTGAGRPYGYTF.

This clone appeared a few times. The chain has TRBV6-1 and TRBJ1-2; D possibly corresponds to TRBD1 (5 bases). V was cut by 6 bases and J by 3 bases, with 14 bases left in between. Per the germline V gene, CDR1 is MNHNS and CDR2 is SASEGT. There are 14 residues in the CDR3. CDR3 loop: CASRKQGIDYGYTF. The CDR3 DNA follows: TGTGCCAGCAGGAAGCAGGGAATCGACTATGGCTACACCTTC.

This clone was detected a few times. CDR3: CAWRVPGPINSGNTIYF. DNA of the CDR3: TGTGCCTGGAGGGTACCGGGACCCATTAACTCTGGAAACACCATATATTTT. J is TRBJ1-3 and V is TRBV30; TRBD1 might be the D (5 bases). V was shortened by 3 bases and J by 0 bases, with 18 bases between the two germline ends. Germline CDR1 GTSNPN, CDR2 SVGIG (reference sequence). The CDR3 runs to 17 residues.

Note on this clone: Mismatch with germline at one junction end may stem from a read error. The chain carries TRBV5-6 and TRBJ2-3; unclear D gene. CDR1 and CDR2 (germline): SGHDT, YYEEEE. The CDR3 has 9 residues. Here the CDR3 reads CASSLDLDF. CDR3 coding DNA: TGTGCCAGCAGCTTGGACCTGGATTTT.

This clone turned up a few times. The chain links TRBV5-1 to TRBJ2-1; 9 bases fit TRBD1. CDR3 length: 16 amino acids. Germline V lookup: CDR1 SGHRS, CDR2 YFSETQ. Trimming cost V 4 bases and J 1 base; bases outside gene matches: 6. CDR3 nucleotides: TGCGCCAGCAGCCTCAAGACAGGGGGTTCCTACAATGAGCAGTTCTTC. Amino acid sequence: CASSLKTGGSYNEQFF.

CDR3 nucleotides: TGTGCCAGCAGCAAAGCGCTCGGGACAGACCACAATGAGCAGTTCTTC. The encoded protein is CASSKALGTDHNEQFF. The chain employs TRBV21-1 and TRBJ2-1; TRBD1 is taken as the D call from the table, unchecked against the DNA. TRBV21-1 is noted as a pseudogene. The CDR3 contains 16 residues.